The sequence of this TCR beta chain was determined in a study of vaccination and CD4 T cells after COVID-19. Overall study results and limits: The study found that a median about 90% of reactive clones in convalescent patients appeared only post-vaccination. No early post-infection timepoints were studied, and convalescent patients studied were relatively few. Nearly all convalescent vaccine-specific clones, 304 of 307, recognized only SARS-CoV-2 spike.

Treatment defined: approximately nine-day PBMC culture with coronavirus spike peptide pools or control peptides (ViraFEST assay). Once peptide pools had expanded antigen-specific T cells, ViraFEST sequenced TCRs. This clonotype appeared a few times. Its antigen is unidentified. V shed 5 bases and J 4 bases; nucleotides not matched to a gene: 8. This CDR3 spans 15 amino acids. Per the germline V gene, CDR1 is MDHEN and CDR2 is SYDVKM. Oncomine TCR Beta short-read sequencing was applied to DNA from cultured CD4+ T cells. TCRdb fed the PCR reads into MiXCR, producing one record per CDR3 protein. Among fewer than 9,000 distinct CDR3 sequences, roughly 19% were seen once, and the ten largest hold over 20%.

The sequence was collected from a human donor who had recovered from COVID-19. The rearrangement links TRBV28 to TRBJ2-3; TRBD2 agrees at 8 bases. The sample was CD4+ T cells from blood, cultured in vitro, taken after SARS-CoV-2 vaccination. The chain's CDR3 is CASSPTSGYPDTQYF. CDR3 sequence (DNA): TGTGCCAGCAGTCCCACTAGCGGTTATCCAGATACGCAGTATTTT. The entire variable domain, with the rest obtained from reference TRBV28 and TRBJ2-3, is as follows: DVKVTQSSRYLVKRTGEKVFLECVQDMDHENMFWYRQDPGLGLRLIYFSYDVKMKEKGDIPEGYSVSREKKERFSLILESASTNQTSMYLCASSPTSGYPDTQYFGPGTRLTVL.